This entry describes one T cell receptor beta chain. The antigen is unknown. The sample belongs to a study of T cells in Graves' hyperthyroidism and ophthalmopathy. Overall study results and limits: Within blood appeared most thyroid clonotypes that had expanded above 0.001.

The germline gives CDR1 SEHNR, CDR2 FQNEAQ (reference sequence). The germline V and J ends were trimmed by 0 bases and 0 bases, with 12 bases remaining between them. The CDR3 contains 16 residues. RNA transcripts gave rise to amplified TCR beta CDR3 regions. The HTBI primer set drove a first-round RT-PCR of the TCR CDR3. TCRdb re-called the multiplex PCR reads with MiXCR, one entry per CDR3 protein. The sample records about 400,000 distinct CDR3 sequences, nearly 15% being singletons. This clonotype originated in a woman aged 60-70 years with Graves' ophthalmopathy. V is TRBV7-9 and J is TRBJ2-7; D possibly corresponds to TRBD1 (6 bases). Sequenced material: blood. CDR3 protein: CASSLAGASSSYEQYF. The CDR3 coding sequence is TGTGCCAGCAGCTTAGCGGGGGCCAGTAGCTCCTACGAGCAGTACTTC.